A single sample gave rise to the 23 T cell receptor beta chains below, sequenced in a study of blood T cell repertoires in COVID-19. Produced via immunoSEQ multiplex PCR; TCRdb's table is partial and in-frame only. The data contain some 180,000 clones, around 82% of them singletons. The sample taken for sequencing was peripheral blood. These receptors came from a man between 65 and 85 years old with active or convalescent COVID-19.

The chain uses TRBV19 and TRBJ1-5; 7 bases align to TRBD1. The length of the CDR3 is 19 residues. After removal of 1 base from V and 2 bases from J, the junction contained 14 bases not matched to a gene. Germline V gene sequence: CDR1 LNHDA, CDR2 SQIVND (reference sequence). The CDR3 nucleotides read TGTGCCAGTAGTATAGCTAAGACAGGGTCTTGGGGAGGCAATCAGCCCCAGCATTTT. Translation gives CASSIAKTGSWGGNQPQHF.

The chain is built from TRBV3-1 (or the pseudogene TRBV3-2) and TRBJ2-7; D uncertain. The V and J ends lost 6 bases and 1 base respectively, with 7 bases between them. CDR1 and CDR2 (germline): LGHDT, YNNKEL (reference sequence). The CDR3 consists of 12 residues. The CDR3 bases are TGTGCCAGCAGTCTCCTGTCCTACGAGCAGTACTTC. Protein: CASSLLSYEQYF.

The rearrangement uses TRBV6-5 and TRBJ1-1, with TRBD1 as a possible D gene (5 bases). The germline V gene has CDR1 MNHEY and CDR2 SVGAGI. Deletions cut 7 bases from V and 0 bases from J, with 15 bases between. The CDR3 loop spans 15 amino acids. The DNA of the CDR3 is TGTGCCAGCAAGCCTGAGGGGACTATGAACACTGAAGCTTTCTTT. Its translation: CASKPEGTMNTEAFF.

The chain recombines TRBV6-5 with TRBJ2-1; 10 positions match TRBD2. Germline-derived CDR1 and CDR2 are MNHEY and SVGAGI. Germline trimming cut 8 bases from V and 6 bases from J; bases unmatched to any gene: 7. This CDR3 is built from 14 residues. The CDR3 reads CASAASGGTNEQFF. The DNA of the CDR3 is TGTGCCAGCGCGGCTAGCGGGGGTACCAATGAGCAGTTCTTC.

The V and J genes are TRBV2 and TRBJ2-7, with D tentatively TRBD1 (7 bases). There are 16 residues in the CDR3. Germline CDR1 SNHLY, CDR2 FYNNEI. V was cut by 3 bases and J by 3 bases, with 18 bases left in between. CDR3 sequence (DNA): TGTGCCAGCAGTGACGCAGACAGGGAGGATGTCTACGAGCAGTACTTC. Residues: CASSDADREDVYEQYF.

The J gene is TRBJ1-4, the V gene TRBV3-1 (or the pseudogene TRBV3-2); no firm D call. In germline, CDR1 is LGHDT, CDR2 YNNKEL (reference sequence). Between the trimmed V and J ends, which lost 4 bases and 7 bases, there was a span of 13 bases. The CDR3 spans 14 residues. The CDR3 spells CASSPYGPGEKLFF. The CDR3, as DNA: TGTGCCAGCAGCCCCTACGGCCCAGGTGAAAAACTGTTTTTT.

The rearrangement uses TRBV25-1 and TRBJ1-1; weak D call: TRBD1 (6 bases). V was shortened by 5 bases and J by 1 base, with 11 bases between the two germline ends. The CDR3 is 14 amino acids. Germline V lookup: CDR1 MGHDK, CDR2 SYGVNS. The CDR3 protein is CASSKAGENTEAFF. The CDR3 nucleotides are TGTGCCAGCAGTAAGGCAGGGGAGAACACTGAAGCTTTCTTT.

CDR3 sequence reads: CASSRTGLSYGYTF. CDR3 nucleotide sequence: TGTGCCAGCAGCCGGACAGGGTTAAGCTATGGCTACACCTTC. The gene calls are TRBV14 and TRBJ1-2; 8 nucleotides match TRBD1. V trimming: 4 bases; J trimming: 4 bases; junction bases outside the gene matches: 5. The CDR3 loop spans 14 amino acids. CDR1 SGHDN and CDR2 FVKESK come from the germline V gene.

This sequence joins TRBV5-4 and TRBJ1-2; a possible D gene is TRBD1 (6 bases). This CDR3 is 15 amino acids long. V was clipped by 1 base and J by 4 bases, with 14 bases between them. The germline V gene has CDR1 SGHNT and CDR2 YYREEE (reference sequence). This CDR3 reads CASSLPTGSGYGYTF. CDR3 nucleotides: TGTGCCAGCAGCTTGCCTACAGGGTCGGGCTATGGCTACACCTTC.

This chain connects TRBV4-3 to TRBJ2-2; D gene uncertain. V was clipped by 1 base and J by 7 bases, with 16 bases between them. The CDR3 totals 16 residues. Germline V CDR1 and CDR2: LGHNA, YSLEER. CDR3 nucleotides: TGCGCCAGCAGCCAAGCCCCCCCTCAGGAAGTCGGGGAGCTGTTTTTT. It codes for CASSQAPPQEVGELFF.

As DNA, the CDR3 is TGCGCCAGCAGCCCAGCCGGGGATACGCAGTATTTT. Protein: CASSPAGDTQYF. The V call is TRBV5-1, the J call TRBJ2-3, with D hard to call. The V end lost 4 bases, the J end lost 6 bases, and 9 bases lay between the germline ends. The CDR3 extends over 12 amino acids. CDR1 and CDR2 (germline): SGHRS, YFSETQ. Combining the CDR3 with reference TRBV5-1 and TRBJ2-3 gives the whole variable domain KAGVTQTPRYLIKTRGQQVTLSCSPISGHRSVSWYQQTPGQGLQFLFEYFSETQRNKGNFPGRFSGRQFSNSRSEMNVSTLELGDSALYLCASSPAGDTQYFGPGTRLTVL.

The V call is TRBV5-6, the J call TRBJ2-2; 8 nucleotides match TRBD2. This CDR3 is built from 15 residues. Germline V gene sequence: CDR1 SGHDT, CDR2 YYEEEE. V lost 5 bases, J lost 3 bases, and 6 bases stayed unmatched. The CDR3 DNA sequence: TGTGCCAGCAGATCTCCGGGAGGGGACACCGGGGAGCTGTTTTTT. Protein: CASRSPGGDTGELFF. Full variable domain (outside the CDR3, taken from reference TRBV5-6 and TRBJ2-2): DAGVTQSPTHLIKTRGQQVTLRCSPKSGHDTVSWYQQALGQGPQFIFQYYEEEERQRGNFPDRFSGHQFPNYSSELNVNALLLGDSALYLCASRSPGGDTGELFFGEGSRLTVL.

The V call is TRBV9, the J call TRBJ1-3; TRBD1 is a possible D gene (5 bases). Trimming removed 7 bases from V and 0 bases from J, with 23 bases in between. Germline loops: CDR1 SGDLS, CDR2 YYNGEE. There are 18 residues in the CDR3. In DNA, the CDR3 is TGTGCCAGCCGCGAGGGAGGGGAGGGACTCTACTCTGGAAACACCATATATTTT. Protein: CASREGGEGLYSGNTIYF. The variable domain in full, with the rest retrieved from reference TRBV9 and TRBJ1-3, is DSGVTQTPKHLITATGQRVTLRCSPRSGDLSVYWYQQSLDQGLQFLIQYYNGEERAKGNILERFSAQQFPDLHSELNLSSLELGDSALYFCASREGGEGLYSGNTIYFGEGSWLTVV.

This chain connects TRBV7-9 to TRBJ2-5; tentative D call: TRBD2 (5 bases). The CDR3 spans 17 residues. The V end lost 5 bases, the J end lost 3 bases, and 22 bases lay between the germline ends. CDR1 SEHNR and CDR2 FQNEAQ come from the germline V gene (reference sequence). In DNA, the CDR3 is TGTGCCAGCAGCCCCCGTTTTATGCTCGTGGGAGAAGAGACCCAGTACTTC. Protein: CASSPRFMLVGEETQYF.

V is TRBV7-2 and J is TRBJ2-5, with TRBD2 matching over 10 bases. The CDR3 runs 18 residues. Germline lookup yields CDR1 SGHTA and CDR2 FQGNSA. With 1 base clipped from V and 5 bases from J, the junction kept 13 bases outside the gene matches. The CDR3 DNA reads as TGTGCCAGCAGCTTAGTACTAGCGGGGTTATCCTTTCGGGAGACCCAGTACTTC. This sequence encodes CASSLVLAGLSFRETQYF.

The CDR3 is CATSRVERGLQPQHF. CDR3 DNA: TGTGCCACCAGCAGAGTGGAGAGGGGACTACAGCCCCAGCATTTT. V and J are TRBV15 and TRBJ1-5; possibly TRBD1 for D (5 bases). The CDR3 loop spans 15 amino acids. With 1 base removed from V and 7 bases from J, the gap between germline ends came to 14 bases. Looked up from germline, CDR1 is LNHNV and CDR2 is YYDKDF (reference sequence).

The genes are TRBV28 and TRBJ2-3; the match to TRBD1 covers 10 bases. The germline V gene encodes CDR1 MDHEN and CDR2 SYDVKM. The CDR3 totals 15 residues. The V segment lost 4 bases and the J segment 4 bases; nucleotides outside the gene matches: 5. The DNA for the CDR3 is TGTGCCAGCAGTTACTGGACAGGGGGAGCAGATACGCAGTATTTT. Residues: CASSYWTGGADTQYF.

This chain links TRBV18 with TRBJ2-2, with 9 positions matching TRBD1. Trimming at V came to 0 bases and at J to 5 bases, leaving 4 bases not matched to a gene. The V gene's germline CDR1 is KGHSH and CDR2 LQKENI. This CDR3 has 16 residues. CDR3 DNA: TGTGCCAGCTCACCACCCGGGACAGGGCGTACCGGGGAGCTGTTTTTT. Translation gives CASSPPGTGRTGELFF.

V gene TRBV7-9 combines with J gene TRBJ1-2; 10 bases agree with TRBD1. Trimming removed 6 bases from V and 3 bases from J; junction bases left unmatched: 7. This CDR3 contains 15 residues. Germline CDR1 is SEHNR and CDR2 is FQNEAQ (reference sequence). The CDR3 protein is CASSLRQGADYGYTF. CDR3 coding DNA: TGTGCCAGCAGTCTCAGACAGGGGGCGGACTATGGCTACACCTTC.

Only one count was recorded for this clone. V and J are TRBV11-3 and TRBJ2-2; TRBD1 agrees at 7 bases. Germline trimming cut 5 bases from V and 6 bases from J; bases unmatched to any gene: 3. The CDR3 covers 13 residues. The germline V gene encodes CDR1 SGHNT and CDR2 YENEEA. CDR3 sequence reads: CASSMQGAGELFF. The CDR3 bases are TGTGCCAGCAGCATGCAGGGGGCCGGGGAGCTGTTTTTT.

This clone was recorded only once. The CDR3 sequence is CASSPRPGTSGYQETQYF. For the CDR3, the DNA is TGTGCCAGCAGTCCACGTCCGGGGACTAGCGGATACCAAGAGACCCAGTACTTC. The rearrangement uses TRBV28 and TRBJ2-5; 11 bases align to TRBD2. CDR3 size: 18 residues. Trimming took 5 bases from V and 0 from J; bases not matched to a gene: 11. Germline V lookup: CDR1 MDHEN, CDR2 SYDVKM. Variable domain in full (rest from reference TRBV28 and TRBJ2-5): DVKVTQSSRYLVKRTGEKVFLECVQDMDHENMFWYRQDPGLGLRLIYFSYDVKMKEKGDIPEGYSVSREKKERFSLILESASTNQTSMYLCASSPRPGTSGYQETQYFGPGTRLLVL.

With regard to this clone: An end of the junction does not agree with germline; a read error may underlie this. The CDR3 DNA is TGTGCGTGGACAAGTCCTAGGGGCTCTGGAAACACCATATATTTT. Residues: CAWTSPRGSGNTIYF. The chain recombines TRBV30 with TRBJ1-3, with a tentative D call TRBD1 (5 bases). Germline V gene sequence: CDR1 GTSNPN, CDR2 SVGIG (reference sequence). The CDR3 spans 15 residues.

V is TRBV19 and J is TRBJ1-2; no clear D gene. The CDR3 is made up of 14 amino acids. Trimming removed 4 bases from V and 4 bases from J, with 13 bases in between. Germline loops: CDR1 LNHDA, CDR2 SQIVND (reference sequence). CDR3 DNA sequence: TGTGCCAGTAGTAAGAATCCCGGTGCCTATGGCTACACCTTC. Translation: CASSKNPGAYGYTF.